These 17 T cell receptor beta chains originate from one sample sequenced in a study of cytomegalovirus exposure and HLA in healthy donors. Data came from immunoSEQ multiplex PCR; TCRdb stores just in-frame clones and leaves some out. Among 120,000 to 150,000 clones listed, 84% were seen once. The sequenced sample consisted of PBMCs. These receptors were obtained from a woman in her thirties in good health and CMV-seronegative.

CDR3 in DNA: TGTGCCAGCAGCCAAGGCTGGGCCAGTAACTATGGCTACACCTTC. Its translation: CASSQGWASNYGYTF. The V gene is TRBV14, the J gene TRBJ1-2; no reliable D call. Trimming pared 1 base from V and 1 base from J, leaving 10 bases between. Per the germline V gene, CDR1 is SGHDN and CDR2 is FVKESK. The CDR3 contains 15 residues.

This rearrangement joins TRBV7-2 to TRBJ2-3; TRBD2 agrees at 8 bases. Germline V lookup: CDR1 SGHTA, CDR2 FQGNSA. V trimming: 5 bases; J trimming: 3 bases; junction bases outside the gene matches: 10. This CDR3 contains 16 residues. The CDR3 coding sequence is TGTGCCAGCAGCCTTAGCGGGGCTACGAGGACAGATACGCAGTATTTT. It translates to CASSLSGATRTDTQYF.

V is TRBV20-1 and J is TRBJ2-5; D call uncertain. This CDR3 comprises 10 residues. From germline, CDR1 is DFQATT and CDR2 SNEGSKA (reference sequence). Trimming took off 6 bases at V and 5 bases at J, with 7 bases between the two ends. The CDR3 sequence is CSALVETQYF. CDR3 sequence (DNA): TGCAGTGCCCTAGTGGAGACCCAGTACTTC.

V is TRBV9 and J is TRBJ1-1; 9 nucleotides align to TRBD1. CDR1 SGDLS and CDR2 YYNGEE come from the germline V gene. The CDR3 is 14 residues long. With 6 bases clipped from V and 1 base from J, the junction kept 4 bases outside the gene matches. The CDR3 DNA follows: TGTGCCAGCAAGGGACAGGGTTCGAACACTGAAGCTTTCTTT. This sequence encodes CASKGQGSNTEAFF.

V gene TRBV29-1 combines with J gene TRBJ1-2; D remains ambiguous. CDR3 length: 9 amino acids. The V gene lost 6 bases and the J gene lost 8 bases, with 7 bases spanning the gap. Germline CDR1 is SQVTM and CDR2 is ANQGSEA. The CDR3 sequence is CSVPGGYTF. In DNA form, the CDR3 reads TGCAGCGTCCCCGGGGGCTACACCTTC.

This clone is medium-sized (0.01 to 0.1%). The chain carries TRBV6-4 and TRBJ2-3; 12 bases align to TRBD2. V dropped 4 bases and J dropped 4; count of bases not matched to a gene: 0. CDR1 is MRHNA and CDR2 is SNTAGT in the germline V gene. The CDR3 length is 14 residues. The CDR3 reads CASSASGGADTQYF. In nucleotides, the CDR3 is TGTGCCAGCAGTGCTAGCGGGGGGGCAGATACGCAGTATTTT.

The chain joins TRBV4-3 to TRBJ2-1; 8 bases match TRBD2. The CDR3 contains 16 residues. Germline-derived CDR1 and CDR2 are LGHNA and YSLEER. With V trimmed by 2 bases and J by 2 bases, 5 bases remained unmatched. For the CDR3, the DNA is TGCGCCAGCAGCCAAATTACCGGGGGGGCCTACAATGAGCAGTTCTTC. It specifies CASSQITGGAYNEQFF.

Concerning this clone: One end of the junction fails to match germline, which may point to a read error. This chain links TRBV4-1 with TRBJ1-4; 8 bases map to TRBD1. The length of the CDR3 is 16 residues. Germline assignment: CDR1 MGHRA and CDR2 YSYEKL. Here the CDR3 reads CASSQDLGQGNEKLFF. The CDR3 DNA reads TGTGCCAGCAGCCAAGATCTCGGACAGGGAAATGAAAAACTGTTTTTT.

CDR3 nucleotides: TGTGCCAGCAGCGTAGGGCGGGGAAACTATGGCTACACCTTC. It is translated as CASSVGRGNYGYTF. The V gene is TRBV9, the J gene TRBJ1-2; D is unclear. CDR3 length: 14 residues. The V gene's germline CDR1 is SGDLS and CDR2 YYNGEE. V lost 0 bases and J 2 bases, leaving 8 bases between the germline ends.

The rearrangement uses TRBV5-6 and TRBJ2-7; 11 positions match TRBD1. V shed 4 bases, J shed 7 bases, and the junction held 7 bases outside the gene matches. There are 14 residues in the CDR3. Per germline, CDR1 SGHDT and CDR2 YYEEEE. The CDR3 is CASSTGTGGGEQYF. CDR3 bases: TGTGCCAGCAGCACCGGGACAGGGGGGGGTGAGCAGTACTTC.

This sequence joins TRBV30 and TRBJ2-3; a possible D gene is TRBD1 (5 bases). There are 13 residues in the CDR3. V shed 2 bases and J shed 8 bases, with 14 bases lying between them. The germline CDR1 and CDR2 sequences are GTSNPN and SVGIG (reference sequence). CDR3 in DNA: TGTGCCTGGAGTTCAGGGAAGGCTGGTACGCAGTATTTT. Residues: CAWSSGKAGTQYF. Full variable domain (outside the CDR3, taken from reference TRBV30 and TRBJ2-3): SQTIHQWPATLVQPVGSPLSLECTVEGTSNPNLYWYRQAAGRGLQLLFYSVGIGQISSEVPQNLSASRPQDRQFILSSKKLLLSDSGFYLCAWSSGKAGTQYFGPGTRLTVL.

This clone has just one count. The CDR3 is CASSVGGRGSYGYTF. For the CDR3, the DNA is TGTGCCAGCAGCGTAGGGGGGAGGGGCTCCTATGGCTACACCTTC. The chain couples TRBV9 to TRBJ1-2, with a weak D call TRBD1 (5 bases). Per the germline V gene, CDR1 is SGDLS and CDR2 is YYNGEE. V lost 0 bases, J lost 4 bases, and 13 bases lay in between. CDR3 length: 15 amino acids.

V and J are TRBV6-6 and TRBJ1-2; 7 bases are shared with TRBD1. Germline CDR1 is MNHNY and CDR2 is SVGAGI (reference sequence). The V and J ends lost 5 bases and 8 bases, in that order; junction bases with no gene match: 14. This CDR3 is 15 amino acids long. Here the CDR3 reads CASSPRTGPRGGYTF. The CDR3 DNA sequence: TGTGCCAGCAGTCCACGGACAGGCCCTCGGGGGGGCTACACCTTC.

The V gene is TRBV28, the J gene TRBJ1-5; maybe TRBD1 (6 bases). This CDR3 has 15 residues. Germline lookup yields CDR1 MDHEN and CDR2 SYDVKM. The V end lost 5 bases, the J end lost 1 base, and 12 bases lay between the germline ends. Written as DNA, the CDR3 is TGTGCCAGCAGTCAGGGGTGGATGAGCAATCAGCCCCAGCATTTT. Its translation: CASSQGWMSNQPQHF.

This clone was observed a handful of times. The chain couples TRBV18 to TRBJ2-5; the D is unclear. V dropped 4 bases and J dropped 4 bases, with 4 bases sitting between them. The CDR3 has 11 amino acids. Looked up from germline, CDR1 is KGHSH and CDR2 is LQKENI. In nucleotides, the CDR3 is TGTGCCAGCTCACGAGGAGAGACCCAGTACTTC. This encodes CASSRGETQYF.

The chain is built from TRBV18 and TRBJ2-1; D is ambiguous. V lost 3 bases, J lost 4 bases, and 4 bases lay in between. Germline V CDR1 and CDR2: KGHSH, LQKENI. This CDR3 contains 12 residues. The DNA of the CDR3 is TGTGCCAGCTCACCCCAGTACAATGAGCAGTTCTTC. It specifies CASSPQYNEQFF. The whole variable domain, filled in from reference TRBV18 and TRBJ2-1, reads NAGVMQNPRHLVRRRGQEARLRCSPMKGHSHVYWYRQLPEEGLKFMVYLQKENIIDESGMPKERFSAEFPKEGPSILRIQQVVRGDSAAYFCASSPQYNEQFFGPGTRLTVL.

The V gene is TRBV5-1, the J gene TRBJ1-4, with D possibly TRBD1 on 5 matching bases. This CDR3 contains 15 residues. Germline V gives CDR1 SGHRS, CDR2 YFSETQ. Trimming pared 0 bases from V and 1 base from J, leaving 7 bases between. CDR3 residues: CASSLGGKTNEKLFF. The CDR3 DNA is TGCGCCAGCAGCTTGGGGGGCAAAACTAATGAAAAACTGTTTTTT.